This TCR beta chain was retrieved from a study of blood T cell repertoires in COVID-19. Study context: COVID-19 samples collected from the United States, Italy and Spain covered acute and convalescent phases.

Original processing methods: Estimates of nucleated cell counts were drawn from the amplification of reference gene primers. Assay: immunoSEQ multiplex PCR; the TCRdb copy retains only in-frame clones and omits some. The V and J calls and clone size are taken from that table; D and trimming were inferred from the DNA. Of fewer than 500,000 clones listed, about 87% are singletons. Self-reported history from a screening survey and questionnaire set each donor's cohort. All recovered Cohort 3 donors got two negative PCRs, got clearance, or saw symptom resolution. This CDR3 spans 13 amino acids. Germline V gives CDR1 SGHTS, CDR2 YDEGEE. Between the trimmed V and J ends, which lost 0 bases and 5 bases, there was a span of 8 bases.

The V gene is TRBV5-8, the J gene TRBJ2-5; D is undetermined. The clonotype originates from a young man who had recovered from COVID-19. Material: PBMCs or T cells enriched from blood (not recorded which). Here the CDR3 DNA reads TGTGCCAGCAGCTTGGGGTGGCAGGAGACCCAGTACTTC. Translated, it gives CASSLGWQETQYF.